Shown below are 19 T cell receptor beta chains from a single sample sequenced in a study of blood T cell repertoires in COVID-19. The table came from immunoSEQ multiplex PCR; TCRdb's copy has only in-frame clones and leaves some out. The sample yields around 94,000 clones, around 82% seen once. Sequenced input: peripheral blood. These receptors all come from a man aged 55-75 years with acute or convalescent COVID-19.

CDR3 loop: CATSDLVTGEETQYF. The CDR3 DNA follows: TGTGCCACCAGTGATTTAGTCACAGGAGAAGAGACCCAGTACTTC. The J gene is TRBJ2-5, the V gene TRBV24-1, with a possible D match to TRBD1 (5 bases). V lost 1 base and J lost 3, with 11 bases in between. Germline CDR1 KGHDR, CDR2 SFDVKD. This CDR3 has 15 residues.

J is TRBJ1-1 and V is TRBV20-1, with 8 bases aligning to TRBD1. The germline V gene has CDR1 DFQATT and CDR2 SNEGSKA (reference sequence). CDR3 length: 16 residues. The ends lost 3 bases at V and 0 bases at J; junction bases unmatched: 9. The CDR3 DNA is TGCAGTGCTAGTCACCAGGGGGCGTGGGTGAACACTGAAGCTTTCTTT. It specifies CSASHQGAWVNTEAFF.

As regards this clone: Other nucleotide sequences from this sample produce the same CDR3. This chain links TRBV11-2 with TRBJ1-1, with D unresolved. The germline V and J ends were trimmed by 0 bases and 2 bases, with 7 bases remaining between them. CDR3 size: 14 residues. From germline, CDR1 is SGHAT and CDR2 FQNNGV. The CDR3 region has the DNA TGTGCCAGCAGCTTAGACAGGATAAACACTGAAGCTTTCTTT. Amino acids: CASSLDRINTEAFF.

The chain recombines TRBV5-8 with TRBJ1-2; D remains ambiguous. The CDR3 runs 12 residues. Trimming cost V 2 bases and J 3 bases, with 5 bases left between them. CDR1 and CDR2 from the germline V gene are SGHTS and YDEGEE. CDR3 protein: CASSLSYYGYTF. The CDR3 DNA reads as TGTGCCAGCAGCTTAAGCTACTATGGCTACACCTTC.

CDR3 region: CASSQDTVYGYTF. The CDR3 nucleotides read TGCGCCAGCAGCCAAGATACAGTCTATGGCTACACCTTC. The chain recombines TRBV4-3 with TRBJ1-2; D is ambiguous. Germline V CDR1 and CDR2: LGHNA, YSLEER. The CDR3 extends over 13 amino acids. Trimming shortened V by 0 bases and J by 4 bases, and 6 bases separated the two germline ends.

The V call is TRBV3-1 (or the pseudogene TRBV3-2), the J call TRBJ1-1, with D hard to call. Trimming took 6 bases from V and 1 from J, leaving 15 bases between them. Germline V gene data show CDR1 as LGHDT and CDR2 as YNNKEL (reference sequence). The CDR3 is made up of 15 amino acids. DNA for the CDR3: TGTGCCAGCAGTCTTAGCTCCGGGAAGAACACTGAAGCTTTCTTT. As protein: CASSLSSGKNTEAFF.

V is TRBV19 and J is TRBJ2-2; a possible D gene is TRBD1 (6 bases). CDR3 length equals 17 residues. Trimming stripped 5 bases from V and 1 base from J, with 17 bases between. Germline V gene lookup returns CDR1 LNHDA and CDR2 SQIVND (reference sequence). For the CDR3, the DNA is TGTGCCAGTAGTTTCTCCGGGACACGGAGGAACACCGGGGAGCTGTTTTTT. This sequence encodes CASSFSGTRRNTGELFF.

The CDR3 region is CASSMGRGSHEQYF. CDR3 DNA sequence: TGTGCCAGTAGTATGGGAAGGGGTTCCCACGAGCAGTACTTC. V usage is TRBV19 and J usage is TRBJ2-7, with D possibly matching TRBD1 (5 bases). With 3 bases removed from V and 5 bases from J, the gap between germline ends came to 14 bases. The CDR3 length is 14 residues. CDR1 and CDR2 (germline): LNHDA, SQIVND (reference sequence).

This chain connects TRBV2 to TRBJ1-2, with TRBD1 matching over 10 bases. CDR1 and CDR2 (germline): SNHLY, FYNNEI. Trimming took 7 bases from V and 4 from J; bases not matched to a gene: 12. This CDR3 contains 16 residues. CDR3 sequence reads: CASIPRSGDRGYGYTF. CDR3 nucleotide sequence: TGTGCCAGCATCCCCCGGTCGGGGGACAGGGGCTATGGCTACACCTTC. Drawing the rest from reference TRBV2 and TRBJ1-2, the complete variable domain is EPEVTQTPSHQVTQMGQEVILRCVPISNHLYFYWYRQILGQKVEFLVSFYNNEISEKSEIFDDQFSVERPDGSNFTLKIRSTKLEDSAMYFCASIPRSGDRGYGYTFGSGTRLTVV.

The genes are TRBV3-1 (or the pseudogene TRBV3-2) and TRBJ1-4; possibly TRBD1 for D (5 bases). In germline, CDR1 is LGHDT, CDR2 YNNKEL (reference sequence). This CDR3 is 15 amino acids long. The V end was cut by 3 bases, the J end by 2 bases, with 10 bases between. CDR3 nucleotides: TGTGCCAGCAGCCAGAAGGGGCCTACTAATGAAAAACTGTTTTTT. Its protein product is CASSQKGPTNEKLFF.

The chain joins TRBV2 to TRBJ1-6; the D is unclear. V was cut by 0 bases and J by 6 bases, with 9 bases left in between. CDR3 size: 15 residues. In germline, CDR1 is SNHLY, CDR2 FYNNEI. The CDR3 nucleotides are TGTGCCAGCAGTGAAGCAGGGAGCGGTAATTCACCCCTCCACTTT. As protein: CASSEAGSGNSPLHF.

The chain joins TRBV19 to TRBJ1-1; 7 bases fit TRBD1. V was clipped by 3 bases and J by 0 bases; unmatched bases: 10. Germline V gene lookup returns CDR1 LNHDA and CDR2 SQIVND (reference sequence). This CDR3 has 17 amino acids. The CDR3 loop reads CASSIFPGTAMNTEAFF. The CDR3 region has the DNA TGTGCCAGTAGTATCTTTCCCGGGACAGCGATGAACACTGAAGCTTTCTTT.

This chain connects TRBV7-6 to TRBJ1-2, with unresolved D. The CDR3 runs to 12 residues. Trimming removed 3 bases from V and 8 bases from J, with 10 bases in between. CDR1 and CDR2 (germline): SGHVS, FNYEAQ. The CDR3 is CASSFLRRGYTF. The CDR3 nucleotides are TGTGCCAGCAGCTTCCTTAGAAGAGGCTACACCTTC.

The chain combines TRBV10-2 with TRBJ1-2, with a weak D call TRBD1 (6 bases). The CDR3 has 13 amino acids. The germline gives CDR1 WSHSY, CDR2 SAAADI. Between the trimmed V and J ends, which lost 7 bases and 6 bases, there was a span of 15 bases. The CDR3 here is CASTVQGSDGYTF. CDR3 DNA sequence: TGCGCCAGCACCGTACAGGGATCTGATGGCTACACCTTC.

The chain is built from TRBV19 and TRBJ1-6; D not resolved. CDR1 and CDR2 from the germline V gene are LNHDA and SQIVND (reference sequence). V was cut by 5 bases and J by 5 bases, with 13 bases left in between. The CDR3 is made up of 15 amino acids. This chain's CDR3 is CASSRTIVNNSPLHF. The CDR3, as DNA: TGTGCCAGTAGTCGTACAATTGTAAATAATTCACCCCTCCACTTT.

This clone was detected once. The V call is TRBV15, the J call TRBJ1-2; 7 bases line up with TRBD1. The V gene end was trimmed by 1 base and the J gene end by 4 bases; junction bases not matched to a gene: 9. In germline, CDR1 is LNHNV, CDR2 YYDKDF (reference sequence). This CDR3 has 16 residues. CDR3 coding DNA: TGTGCCACCAGCAGAGCCGACACGACAGGGATCTATGGCTACACCTTC. Protein product: CATSRADTTGIYGYTF.

V gene TRBV7-2 combines with J gene TRBJ1-3, with D possibly TRBD1 on 5 matching bases. The CDR3 covers 14 residues. Germline V gives CDR1 SGHTA, CDR2 FQGNSA. V gave up 3 bases and J gave up 0 bases, with 6 bases separating them. The CDR3 protein is CASSFDSSGNTIYF. CDR3 in DNA: TGTGCCAGCAGCTTCGACAGCTCTGGAAACACCATATATTTT.

The CDR3 region has the DNA TGTGCCAGCAGCTTAGGTACGGGGATCGGAGATACGCAGTATTTT. Its translation: CASSLGTGIGDTQYF. The chain has TRBV7-8 and TRBJ2-3; a weak D match, TRBD2 (5 bases). The V end lost 1 base, the J end lost 5 bases, and 13 bases lay between the germline ends. Germline V gene data show CDR1 as SGHVS and CDR2 as FQNEAQ. This CDR3 spans 15 amino acids.

The rearrangement links TRBV11-3 to TRBJ1-1; D uncertain. The CDR3 length is 13 residues. From germline, CDR1 is SGHNT and CDR2 YENEEA. V lost 1 base to trimming and J lost 4 bases, with 7 bases between them. The DNA for the CDR3 is TGTGCCAGCAGCTTAGGGCGGGTCACTGAAGCTTTCTTT. Protein product: CASSLGRVTEAFF.